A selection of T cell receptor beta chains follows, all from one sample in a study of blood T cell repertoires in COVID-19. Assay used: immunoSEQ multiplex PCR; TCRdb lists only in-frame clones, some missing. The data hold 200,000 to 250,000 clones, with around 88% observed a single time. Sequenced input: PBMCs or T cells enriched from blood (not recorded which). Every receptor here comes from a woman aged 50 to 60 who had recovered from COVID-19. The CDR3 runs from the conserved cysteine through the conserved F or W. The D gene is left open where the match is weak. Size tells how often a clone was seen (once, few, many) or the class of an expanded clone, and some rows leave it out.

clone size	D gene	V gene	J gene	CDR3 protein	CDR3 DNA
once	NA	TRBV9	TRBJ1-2	CASSVGSLRSGYTF	TGTGCCAGCAGCGTAGGGTCCCTTAGGAGTGGCTACACCTTC
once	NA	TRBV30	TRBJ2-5	CAWTTLRGSETQYF	TGTGCCTGGACCACACTACGGGGATCTGAGACCCAGTACTTC
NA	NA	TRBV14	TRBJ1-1	CASSQVNTEAFF	TGTGCCAGCAGCCAAGTAAACACTGAAGCTTTCTTT
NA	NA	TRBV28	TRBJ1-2	CASSPGGENYGYTF	TGTGCCAGCAGTCCGGGGGGGGAAAACTATGGCTACACCTTC
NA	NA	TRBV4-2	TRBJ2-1	CASSQGAAGGRFF	TGTGCCAGCAGCCAAGGAGCCGCTGGCGGGCGGTTCTTC
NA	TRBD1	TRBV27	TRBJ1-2	CASSPLPGQGADYGYTF	TGTGCCAGCAGTCCATTGCCGGGACAGGGGGCGGACTATGGCTACACCTTC
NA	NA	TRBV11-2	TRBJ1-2	CASSLDRGPLYGYTF	TGTGCCAGCAGCTTAGACAGGGGTCCCCTTTATGGCTACACCTTC
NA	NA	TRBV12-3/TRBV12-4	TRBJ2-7	CASSLAAAIEQYF	TGTGCCAGCAGTTTAGCCGCTGCTATCGAGCAGTACTTC
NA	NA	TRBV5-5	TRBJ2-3	CASSLRGTDTQYF	TGTGCCAGCAGCTTGCGTGGCACAGATACGCAGTATTTT
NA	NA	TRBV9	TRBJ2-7	CASSVGPGTTEQYF	TGTGCCAGCAGCGTTGGACCGGGAACCACGGAGCAGTACTTC
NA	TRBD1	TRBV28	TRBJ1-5	CASSLYRTGGSQPQHF	TGTGCCAGCAGTTTATATAGGACAGGGGGCAGTCAGCCCCAGCATTTT
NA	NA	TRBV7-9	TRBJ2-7	CASSPTAQGYEQYF	TGTGCCAGCAGCCCGACCGCCCAGGGATACGAGCAGTACTTC
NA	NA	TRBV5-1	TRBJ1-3	CASRKQSSGNTIYF	TGCGCCAGCAGGAAACAGAGCTCTGGAAACACCATATATTTT
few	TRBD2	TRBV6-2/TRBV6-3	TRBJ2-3	CASSFGASGGLTDTQYF	TGTGCCAGCAGTTTTGGGGCTAGCGGGGGACTCACAGATACGCAGTATTTT
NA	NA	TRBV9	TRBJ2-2	CASSDRLNTGELFF	TGTGCCAGCAGCGACAGGCTGAACACCGGGGAGCTGTTTTTT
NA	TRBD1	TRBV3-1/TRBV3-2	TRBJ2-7	CASSRRRGRDIGEQYF	TGTGCCAGCAGCCGACGAAGGGGGCGAGACATAGGGGAGCAGTACTTC
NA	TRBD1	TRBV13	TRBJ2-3	CASSFATGGPTDTQYF	TGTGCCAGCAGCTTCGCGACAGGGGGCCCCACAGATACGCAGTATTTT
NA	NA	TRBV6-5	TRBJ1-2	CASSQQGSRGYTF	TGTGCCAGCAGTCAACAGGGTAGTAGGGGCTACACCTTC
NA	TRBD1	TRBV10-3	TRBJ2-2	CAIRPQPGQYPTGELFF	TGTGCCATCAGACCCCAACCGGGACAGTATCCCACCGGGGAGCTGTTTTTT
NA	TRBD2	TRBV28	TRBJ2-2	CASSSPRTSLNTGELFF	TGTGCCAGCAGCTCACCAAGGACTAGCCTGAACACCGGGGAGCTGTTTTTT
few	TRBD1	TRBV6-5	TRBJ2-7	CASSGTGGTYEQYF	TGTGCCAGCAGCGGGACAGGGGGCACCTACGAGCAGTACTTC
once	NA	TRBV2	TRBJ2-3	CASSFSGGTDTQYF	TGTGCCAGCAGTTTTAGCGGTGGCACAGATACGCAGTATTTT
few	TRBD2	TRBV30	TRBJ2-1	CAWTSGNYNEQFF	TGTGCCTGGACTAGCGGGAATTACAATGAGCAGTTCTTC
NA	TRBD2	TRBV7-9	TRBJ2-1	CASNRPELAEYNEQFF	TGTGCCAGCAATCGACCGGAACTAGCGGAATACAATGAGCAGTTCTTC
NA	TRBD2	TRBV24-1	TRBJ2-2	CATSGRTSGKGTGELFF	TGTGCCACCAGTGGCAGGACTAGCGGGAAAGGTACCGGGGAGCTGTTTTTT
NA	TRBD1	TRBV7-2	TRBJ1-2	CASSLQGTPNYGYTF	TGTGCCAGCAGTTTACAGGGGACCCCTAACTATGGCTACACCTTC
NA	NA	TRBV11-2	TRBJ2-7	CASSLSSSYEQYF	TGTGCCAGCAGCTTATCTAGCAGCTACGAGCAGTACTTC
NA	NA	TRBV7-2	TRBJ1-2	CASSNTGNNYGYTF	TGTGCCAGCAGCAATACAGGAAATAACTATGGCTACACCTTC
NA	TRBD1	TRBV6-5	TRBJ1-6	CASSTRQGYNSPLHF	TGTGCCAGCAGTACAAGACAGGGGTATAATTCACCCCTCCACTTT
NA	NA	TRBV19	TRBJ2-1	CASSISRGVSEQFF	TGTGCCAGTAGTATCTCCAGGGGAGTGAGTGAGCAGTTCTTC
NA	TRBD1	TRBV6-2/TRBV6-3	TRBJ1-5	CASSYEPKDRGYSNQPQHF	TGTGCCAGCAGTTACGAACCTAAAGACAGGGGATATAGCAATCAGCCCCAGCATTTT
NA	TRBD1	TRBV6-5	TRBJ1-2	CASREHRGNGYTF	TGTGCCAGCCGGGAACACAGGGGGAATGGCTACACCTTC
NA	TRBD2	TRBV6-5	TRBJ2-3	CASNIAGMGTDTQYF	TGTGCCAGCAATATAGCGGGAATGGGCACAGATACGCAGTATTTT
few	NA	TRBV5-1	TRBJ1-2	CASSHGLINYGYTF	TGCGCCAGCAGCCATGGACTTATTAACTATGGCTACACCTTC
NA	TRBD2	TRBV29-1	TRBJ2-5	CSVEKPSGGGETQYF	TGCAGCGTTGAAAAACCTAGCGGGGGGGGAGAGACCCAGTACTTC
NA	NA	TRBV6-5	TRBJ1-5	CASSLSSENQPQHF	TGTGCCAGCAGTCTTAGCTCAGAGAATCAGCCCCAGCATTTT
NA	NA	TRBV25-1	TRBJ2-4	CASSGRGNIQYF	TGTGCCAGCAGTGGTCGCGGAAACATTCAGTACTTC
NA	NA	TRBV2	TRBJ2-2	CASSEVAGTTGELFF	TGTGCCAGCAGTGAAGTGGCCGGGACTACCGGGGAGCTGTTTTTT
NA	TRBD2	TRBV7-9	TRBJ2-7	CASSSLRASGYEQYF	TGTGCCAGCAGCTCACTTCGGGCTAGCGGTTACGAGCAGTACTTC
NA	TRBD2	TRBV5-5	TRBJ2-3	CASSFSGSGTDTQYF	TGTGCCAGCAGCTTTAGCGGGAGCGGCACAGATACGCAGTATTTT
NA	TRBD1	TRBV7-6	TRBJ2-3	CASSSNRGNTDTQYF	TGTGCCAGCAGCTCAAACAGGGGAAACACAGATACGCAGTATTTT
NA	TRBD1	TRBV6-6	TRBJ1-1	CASSTRGRIEAFF	TGTGCCAGCAGTACCAGGGGGCGGATTGAAGCTTTCTTT
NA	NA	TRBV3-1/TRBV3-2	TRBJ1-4	CASSRKGSTNEKLFF	TGTGCCAGCAGCCGTAAGGGGTCGACTAATGAAAAACTGTTTTTT
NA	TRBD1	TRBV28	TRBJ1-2	CASSFSTGVYGYTF	TGTGCCAGCAGTTTCTCCACAGGGGTCTATGGCTACACCTTC
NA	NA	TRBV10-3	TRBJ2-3	CAAHSGVGTDTQYF	TGTGCCGCCCACTCAGGGGTTGGGACAGATACGCAGTATTTT
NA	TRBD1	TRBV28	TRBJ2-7	CGAGGISYEQYF	TGTGGCGCAGGGGGCATTTCCTACGAGCAGTACTTC
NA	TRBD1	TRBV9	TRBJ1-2	CASSARGNGYTF	TGTGCCAGCAGCGCCAGGGGGAATGGCTACACCTTC
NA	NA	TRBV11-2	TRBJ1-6	CASSLGRGPLHF	TGTGCCAGCAGCTTAGGCCGGGGACCCCTCCACTTT
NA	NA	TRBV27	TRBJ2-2	CASGSPEEGDNTGELFF	TGTGCCAGCGGCTCCCCCGAAGAGGGGGACAACACCGGGGAGCTGTTTTTT
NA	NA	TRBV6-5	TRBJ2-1	CASSYSRLANEQFF	TGTGCCAGCAGTTACTCGAGGCTAGCCAATGAGCAGTTCTTC